This T cell receptor beta chain was observed in a study of blood T cell repertoires in COVID-19. Under the authors' procedure: Estimates of nucleated cell counts were drawn from the amplification of reference gene primers. The assay was immunoSEQ multiplex PCR, and TCRdb's table has in-frame clones only and misses some. V and J calls and clone size come straight from that table; D and trimming were deduced from the DNA. The table has approximately 350,000 clones, about 89% seen once. Germline V gives CDR1 MNHEY, CDR2 SVGAGI. Trimming took 5 bases from V and 7 from J; bases not matched to a gene: 9. The CDR3 is made up of 15 amino acids.

The rearrangement links TRBV6-5 to TRBJ1-4; 8 bases agree with TRBD1. Sample: peripheral blood. The TCR was taken from a man in his forties with acute or convalescent COVID-19. CDR3 protein: CASSPRTGLGEKLFF. For the CDR3, the DNA is TGTGCCAGCAGTCCTAGGACAGGGTTAGGTGAAAAACTGTTTTTT.